The clone carrying this T cell receptor (beta chain) was counted only a few times. Its antigen remains unknown. These data belong to a study of identical twins' blood T cells. Study-wide results and caveats: Twins shared more top CDR3 clonotypes than unrelated donors did.

Both ends of each TCR cDNA library bore sample-specific barcodes. TCRdb re-called the 5' RACE reads with MiXCR, one entry per CDR3 protein. The sample has 300,000 to 400,000 distinct CDR3 sequences; 25% to 35% are singletons. The CDR3 covers 14 residues. Germline CDR1 and CDR2: LNHDA and SQIVND (reference sequence). Germline trimming cut 7 bases from V and 3 bases from J; bases unmatched to any gene: 8. V gene TRBV19 combines with J gene TRBJ1-2, with 7 bases fitting TRBD1. Material: PBMCs. The sequence derives from a woman aged 18-55 years in good health. The CDR3 loop reads CASKISTGYYGYTF. CDR3 coding DNA: TGTGCCAGTAAGATCTCGACAGGGTACTATGGCTACACCTTC.